This entry lists 19 T cell receptor beta chains sequenced from one sample in a study of control samples from healthy donors and cancer patients. The protocol was immunoSEQ multiplex PCR, while the TCRdb copy is restricted to in-frame clones and leaves out a portion. The sample yields 100,000 to 150,000 clones, roughly 92% seen once. Sequencing was done on a sample of PBMCs. These receptors were collected from a man at least 80 years old with head and neck cancer.

For this clone: Other DNA sequences of this sample code for an identical CDR3. The V call is TRBV29-1, the J call TRBJ1-1; no reliable D call. Germline values: CDR1 SQVTM, CDR2 ANQGSEA. This CDR3 is 14 amino acids long. V was cut by 2 bases and J by 2 bases, with 12 bases left in between. Here the CDR3 reads CSVEPPPRNTEAFF. The CDR3 DNA reads as TGCAGCGTTGAACCCCCCCCGCGAAACACTGAAGCTTTCTTT.

This clone was recorded once. The J gene is TRBJ2-1, the V gene TRBV30; D gene uncertain. Trimming shortened V by 0 bases and J by 16 bases, and 16 bases separated the two germline ends. The CDR3 spans 12 residues. The germline V gene has CDR1 GTSNPN and CDR2 SVGIG (reference sequence). CDR3 sequence (DNA): TGTGCCTGGAGTGTAATAAACTCCAACTACTTCTTC. Translated, it gives CAWSVINSNYFF.

V is TRBV27 and J is TRBJ2-7; maybe TRBD1 (6 bases). The V gene lost 4 bases and the J gene lost 6 bases, with 16 bases spanning the gap. CDR1 is MNHEY and CDR2 is SMNVEV in the germline V gene (reference sequence). This CDR3 is built from 14 residues. This chain's CDR3 is CASSWGQGPGEQYF. CDR3 in DNA: TGTGCCAGCAGTTGGGGGCAGGGCCCGGGCGAGCAGTACTTC.

This clone showed up just once. The chain combines TRBV9 with TRBJ2-1, with TRBD2 matching over 11 bases. Germline V gene data show CDR1 as SGDLS and CDR2 as YYNGEE. The CDR3 has 16 residues. V dropped 3 bases and J dropped 6; count of bases not matched to a gene: 8. The CDR3 here is CASSDGIAGGPNEQFF. DNA of the CDR3: TGTGCCAGCAGCGACGGGATAGCGGGAGGGCCCAATGAGCAGTTCTTC.

The J gene is TRBJ1-2, the V gene TRBV30; no definite D call. CDR3 length equals 13 residues. The ends were cut back, 0 bases at V and 7 bases at J, with 12 bases in the middle. CDR1 and CDR2 from the germline V gene are GTSNPN and SVGIG (reference sequence). CDR3 protein: CAWSVSRPGGYTF. CDR3 sequence (DNA): TGTGCCTGGAGTGTAAGCCGGCCAGGTGGCTACACCTTC. The whole variable domain, filled in from reference TRBV30 and TRBJ1-2, reads SQTIHQWPATLVQPVGSPLSLECTVEGTSNPNLYWYRQAAGRGLQLLFYSVGIGQISSEVPQNLSASRPQDRQFILSSKKLLLSDSGFYLCAWSVSRPGGYTFGSGTRLTVV.

This clone is a singleton in its sample. The CDR3 here is CASSTGQGVIYGYTF. CDR3 in DNA: TGTGCCAGCAGTACCGGACAGGGGGTAATCTACGGCTACACCTTC. This chain links TRBV6-5 with TRBJ1-2, with 10 positions matching TRBD1. Germline V gene sequence: CDR1 MNHEY, CDR2 SVGAGI. Trimming took 5 bases from V and 8 from J; bases not matched to a gene: 11. The CDR3 runs 15 residues.

The chain couples TRBV7-2 to TRBJ1-4; D not certain. This CDR3 contains 13 residues. CDR1 and CDR2 from the germline V gene are SGHTA and FQGNSA. Trimming stripped 5 bases from V and 11 bases from J, with 15 bases between. In DNA form, the CDR3 reads TGTGCCAGCAGCCAAGATCGAGGTGGGAAACTGTTTTTT. It encodes CASSQDRGGKLFF.

This clone occurred once. The CDR3 is CASSYSFPLGDQPQHF. CDR3 nucleotide sequence: TGTGCCAGCAGTTACTCATTTCCATTAGGAGATCAGCCCCAGCATTTT. The chain combines TRBV6-5 with TRBJ1-5; no reliable D call. The germline V gene has CDR1 MNHEY and CDR2 SVGAGI. Trimming removed 0 bases from V and 5 bases from J, with 14 bases in between. This CDR3 contains 16 residues.

The rearrangement uses TRBV6-1 and TRBJ2-3; 12 bases match TRBD2. Losses at the gene ends were 4 bases for V and 2 bases for J; bases not matched to a gene: 4. Germline CDR1 reads MNHNS; CDR2 reads SASEGT. This CDR3 region has 16 residues. Written as DNA, the CDR3 is TGTGCCAGCAGTGTTCTAGCGGGGGGGTCCACAGATACGCAGTATTTT. This encodes CASSVLAGGSTDTQYF.

The chain couples TRBV4-1 to TRBJ2-1; either TRBD1 or TRBD2 may fit D (5 bases each). The CDR3 runs to 17 residues. Germline values: CDR1 MGHRA, CDR2 YSYEKL. Trimming shortened V by 3 bases and J by 2 bases, and 17 bases separated the two germline ends. The CDR3 spells CASSHLGTRTTYNEQFF. In nucleotides, the CDR3 is TGCGCCAGCAGCCACCTCGGGACGCGCACCACCTACAATGAGCAGTTCTTC.

V gene TRBV2 combines with J gene TRBJ2-2; D is possibly TRBD2 (6 bases). Germline CDR1 is SNHLY and CDR2 is FYNNEI. This CDR3 comprises 17 residues. V was trimmed by 2 bases and J by 0 bases, leaving 13 bases between them. The CDR3 DNA reads TGTGCCAGCAGTGAAATAGGTGGGACTGCGAACACCGGGGAGCTGTTTTTT. Translating gives CASSEIGGTANTGELFF.

This chain's CDR3 is CATRLVSDTQYF. CDR3 coding DNA: TGTGCCACCCGACTCGTTAGCGATACGCAGTATTTT. V is TRBV6-5 and J is TRBJ2-3; D not certain. Trimming pared 10 bases from V and 6 bases from J, leaving 14 bases between. The CDR3 has 12 amino acids. Per the germline V gene, CDR1 is MNHEY and CDR2 is SVGAGI.

The genes are TRBV5-4 and TRBJ2-5; 8 positions agree with TRBD2. This CDR3 comprises 16 residues. Germline V CDR1 and CDR2: SGHNT, YYREEE (reference sequence). Trimming at V came to 4 bases and at J to 3 bases, leaving 11 bases not matched to a gene. Here the CDR3 DNA reads TGTGCCAGCAGCACCTCCTATCGGGGGGGGGAAGAGACCCAGTACTTC. Amino acids: CASSTSYRGGEETQYF.

The chain carries TRBV6-5 and TRBJ2-5; tentatively, D is TRBD1 (5 bases). Deletions cut 9 bases from V and 5 bases from J, with 13 bases between. This CDR3 contains 12 residues. The germline V gene encodes CDR1 MNHEY and CDR2 SVGAGI. CDR3 DNA: TGTGCCAGTAGAAGGGGAAGGGAGACCCAGTACTTC. Translating it yields CASRRGRETQYF.

The chain uses TRBV9 and TRBJ2-7; D is possibly TRBD1 (6 bases). Trimming stripped 4 bases from V and 7 bases from J, with 21 bases between. The CDR3 consists of 15 residues. Germline CDR1 and CDR2: SGDLS and YYNGEE. The CDR3 DNA follows: TGTGCCAGCAGCCCCGGACAGTTTCAAGGAGCGGAGCAGTACTTC. It translates to CASSPGQFQGAEQYF.

The chain is built from TRBV12-3 or TRBV12-4 and TRBJ2-5; D gene ambiguous. Trimming took 10 bases from V and 7 from J, leaving 13 bases between them. The CDR3 runs 11 residues. The CDR3 DNA is TGTGCCACCTCGTTCTTAAGGACCCAGTACTTC. This gives the protein CATSFLRTQYF.

This chain links TRBV24-1 with TRBJ2-3; possible D gene TRBD1, 5 bases. Germline assignment: CDR1 KGHDR and CDR2 SFDVKD. Deletions cut 4 bases from V and 6 bases from J, with 13 bases between. CDR3 length: 14 amino acids. The CDR3 sequence: CATSDSGPGDTQYF. DNA of the CDR3: TGTGCCACCAGTGACTCCGGCCCAGGGGATACGCAGTATTTT.

The V call is TRBV5-5, the J call TRBJ1-2, with 7 nucleotides matching TRBD1. The junction had 6 bases not matched to a gene; V was cut back by 2 bases and J by 2 bases. The CDR3 is 15 residues long. Germline assignment: CDR1 SGHKS and CDR2 YYEKEE (reference sequence). The CDR3 DNA sequence: TGTGCCAGCAGCTTCTCCCAGGGACAGAACTATGGCTACACCTTC. Protein sequence: CASSFSQGQNYGYTF.

V and J are TRBV29-1 and TRBJ1-2; D gene unclear. The ends were cut back, 6 bases at V and 3 bases at J, with 11 bases in the middle. The CDR3 has 12 amino acids. CDR1 is SQVTM and CDR2 is ANQGSEA in the germline V gene. CDR3 bases: TGCAGCGTACTACAAGACGACTATGGCTACACCTTC. Protein: CSVLQDDYGYTF. The whole variable domain, filled in from reference TRBV29-1 and TRBJ1-2, reads SAVISQKPSRDICQRGTSLTIQCQVDSQVTMMFWYRQQPGQSLTLIATANQGSEATYESGFVIDKFPISRPNLTFSTLTVSNMSPEDSSIYLCSVLQDDYGYTFGSGTRLTVV.